A selection of T cell receptor beta chains follows, all from one sample in a study of blood T cell repertoires in COVID-19. TCRdb keeps only in-frame clones here, not all; method: immunoSEQ multiplex PCR. Seen here are about 480,000 clones, 70% to 90% observed once, and the top ten hold under 2.5%. Sequencing used PBMCs or T cells enriched from blood (not recorded which). All receptors derive from a woman aged 18-29 years with acute COVID-19. The CDR3 runs from the conserved cysteine through the conserved F or W. The D gene is left open where the match is weak. Clone size is not always given. Where it is, it says once, few, many or a class for expanded clones.

D,V,J,size,DNA,CDR3
NA,TRBV15,TRBJ2-2,few,TGTGCCACCAGCAGAGATGGCGGGTCCGGGACCAGGGGGGCCGGGGAGCTGTTTTTT,CATSRDGGSGTRGAGELFF
NA,TRBV7-9,TRBJ1-1,NA,TGTGCCAGCAGCACCAGGACAAGCATGAACACTGAAGCTTTCTTT,CASSTRTSMNTEAFF
TRBD1,TRBV2,TRBJ1-1,NA,TGTGCCAGCAGTAAAGGTCTTAGGACAGGGAAGACTCGCACTGAAGCTTTCTTT,CASSKGLRTGKTRTEAFF
TRBD1,TRBV6-5,TRBJ1-2,once,TGTGCCAGCAGTTACTCGATGACAGGGAACTATGGCTACACCTTC,CASSYSMTGNYGYTF
NA,TRBV4-1,TRBJ1-1,NA,TGCGCCAGCAGCTCGAATTCCGAGGGTAACACTGAAGCTTTCTTT,CASSSNSEGNTEAFF
NA,TRBV29-1,TRBJ1-3,NA,TGCAGCGTGTGGCAGGGGTCTGGAAACACCATATATTTT,CSVWQGSGNTIYF
TRBD2,TRBV5-4,TRBJ2-3,NA,TGTGCCAGCAGCTCCCCTACTAGCGGGGGTGGGGATACGCAGTATTTT,CASSSPTSGGGDTQYF
TRBD1,TRBV24-1,TRBJ1-2,NA,TGTGCCACCAGTGATGAGGACAGGGCTTATGGCTACACCTTC,CATSDEDRAYGYTF
NA,TRBV11-2,TRBJ2-7,few,TGTGCCAGCAGCTTAAACTCTCACGAGCAGTACTTC,CASSLNSHEQYF
NA,TRBV3-1/TRBV3-2,TRBJ1-1,NA,TGTGCCAGCAGCCACGGGGGGACCGGAAGCGCTGAAGCTTTCTTT,CASSHGGTGSAEAFF
NA,TRBV11-2,TRBJ2-7,NA,TGTGCCAGCAGCTCCGTCGATAGCCGGCGTTGGGAGCAGTACTTC,CASSSVDSRRWEQYF
TRBD2,TRBV5-1,TRBJ2-1,few,TGCGCCAGCAGCTTAGGACTAGCCGGGACCAATGAGCAGTTCTTC,CASSLGLAGTNEQFF
TRBD1,TRBV13,TRBJ1-2,NA,TGTGCCAGCAGCCAACCCCCCGGGACAGGCTATGGCTACACCTTC,CASSQPPGTGYGYTF
TRBD1,TRBV19,TRBJ2-1,NA,TGTGCCATTTCGTCGGGACAGGGGGCTCTTGAGCAGTTCTTC,CAISSGQGALEQFF
NA,TRBV11-3,TRBJ2-7,NA,TGTGCCAGCAGTTCGGCAGCGCTCTACGAGCAGTACTTC,CASSSAALYEQYF
TRBD1,TRBV9,TRBJ2-7,NA,TGTGCCAGCAGCGGGCGACAGGGGGCAGGCGAGCAGTACTTC,CASSGRQGAGEQYF
NA,TRBV27,TRBJ1-5,NA,TGTGCCAGCAGTCCCAACAGGTTCGGGCAGCCCCAGCATTTT,CASSPNRFGQPQHF
NA,TRBV7-7,TRBJ2-5,once,TGTGCTAGCAGCTCACTAGTTAGGGAGACCCAGTACTTC,CASSSLVRETQYF
NA,TRBV12-5,TRBJ2-3,NA,TGTGCTAGTGCCCCGGACAGCTACTACAGCACAGATACGCAGTATTTT,CASAPDSYYSTDTQYF
TRBD2,TRBV27,TRBJ2-2,NA,TGTGCCAGCAGTCTAGCGGGAGGGCGCACCGGGGAGCTGTTTTTT,CASSLAGGRTGELFF
NA,TRBV7-2,TRBJ1-4,NA,TGTGCCAGCAGCCTGTCATCAGGGGCAACTAATGAAAAACTGTTTTTT,CASSLSSGATNEKLFF
NA,TRBV4-1,TRBJ1-1,NA,TGCGCCAGCAGCCAAGATCCCGTCCTGAACACTGAAGCTTTCTTT,CASSQDPVLNTEAFF
NA,TRBV2,TRBJ1-2,NA,TGTGCCACCCCGAGGAATCAGGGAAAGGACGGTGGCTACACCTTC,CATPRNQGKDGGYTF
NA,TRBV23-1,TRBJ2-5,NA,TGCGCCAGCAGTCTGCTGCCGCAGGGCTTCCAAGAGACCCAGTACTTC,CASSLLPQGFQETQYF
NA,TRBV12-3/TRBV12-4,TRBJ1-2,NA,TGTGCCAGCAGTAGTCAGGGGTACTATGGCTACACCTTC,CASSSQGYYGYTF
NA,TRBV18,TRBJ1-1,NA,TGTGCCAGCTCACGGGACATCATGAACACTGAAGCTTTCTTT,CASSRDIMNTEAFF
NA,TRBV3-1/TRBV3-2,TRBJ2-5,NA,TGTGCCAGCAGCCAGGGACCGGGAGCTCAAGAGACCCAGTACTTC,CASSQGPGAQETQYF
TRBD1,TRBV19,TRBJ2-7,NA,TGTGCCAGTAGTATGGGTAGGACAGGGGTCTACGAGCAGTACTTC,CASSMGRTGVYEQYF
NA,TRBV3-1/TRBV3-2,TRBJ1-4,NA,TGTGCCAGCAGCCAAGAGGCGGGGAACTTTGAAAAACTGTTTTTT,CASSQEAGNFEKLFF